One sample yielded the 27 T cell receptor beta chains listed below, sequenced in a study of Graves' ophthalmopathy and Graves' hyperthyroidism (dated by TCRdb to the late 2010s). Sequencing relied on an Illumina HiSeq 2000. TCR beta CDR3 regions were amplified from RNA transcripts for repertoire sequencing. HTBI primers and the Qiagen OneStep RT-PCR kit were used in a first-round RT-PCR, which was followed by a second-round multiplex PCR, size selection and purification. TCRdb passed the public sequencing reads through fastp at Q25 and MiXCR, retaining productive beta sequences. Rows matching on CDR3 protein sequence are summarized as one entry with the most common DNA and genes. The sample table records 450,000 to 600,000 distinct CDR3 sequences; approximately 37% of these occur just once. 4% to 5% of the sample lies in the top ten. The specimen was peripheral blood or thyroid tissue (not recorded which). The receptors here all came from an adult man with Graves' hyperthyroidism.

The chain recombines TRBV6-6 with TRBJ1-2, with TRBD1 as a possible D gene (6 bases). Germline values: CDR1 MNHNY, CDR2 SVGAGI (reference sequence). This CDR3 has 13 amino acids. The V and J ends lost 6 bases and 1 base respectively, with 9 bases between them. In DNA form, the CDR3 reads TGTGCCAGCAGGACAGGAGATAACTATGGCTACACCTTC. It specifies CASRTGDNYGYTF.

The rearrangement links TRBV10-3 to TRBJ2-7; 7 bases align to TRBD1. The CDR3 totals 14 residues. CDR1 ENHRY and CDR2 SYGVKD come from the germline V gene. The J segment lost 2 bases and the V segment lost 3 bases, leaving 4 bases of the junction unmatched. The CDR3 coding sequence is TGTGCCATCAGTGACGCGGACAGGACCTACGAGCAGTACTTC. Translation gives CAISDADRTYEQYF.

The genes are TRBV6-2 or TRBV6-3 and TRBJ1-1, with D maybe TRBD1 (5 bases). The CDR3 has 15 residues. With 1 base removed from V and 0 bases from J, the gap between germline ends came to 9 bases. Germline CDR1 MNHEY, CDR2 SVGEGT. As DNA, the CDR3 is TGTGCCAGCAGTTACTATCGGGGGATGAACACTGAAGCTTTCTTT. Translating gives CASSYYRGMNTEAFF.

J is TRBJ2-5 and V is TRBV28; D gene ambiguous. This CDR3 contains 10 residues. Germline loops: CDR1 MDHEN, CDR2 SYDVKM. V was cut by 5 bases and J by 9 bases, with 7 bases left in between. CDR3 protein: CASSVSPQYF. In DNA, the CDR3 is TGTGCCAGCAGTGTATCACCCCAGTACTTC. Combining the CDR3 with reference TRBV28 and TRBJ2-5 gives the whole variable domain DVKVTQSSRYLVKRTGEKVFLECVQDMDHENMFWYRQDPGLGLRLIYFSYDVKMKEKGDIPEGYSVSREKKERFSLILESASTNQTSMYLCASSVSPQYFGPGTRLLVL.

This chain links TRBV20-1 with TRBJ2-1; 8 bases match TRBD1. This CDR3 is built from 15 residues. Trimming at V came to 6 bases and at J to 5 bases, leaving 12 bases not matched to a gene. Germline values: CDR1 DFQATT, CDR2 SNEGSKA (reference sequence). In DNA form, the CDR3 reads TGCAGTGCGTTGCACGGACAGGGCTTCCACAATGAGCAGTTCTTC. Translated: CSALHGQGFHNEQFF.

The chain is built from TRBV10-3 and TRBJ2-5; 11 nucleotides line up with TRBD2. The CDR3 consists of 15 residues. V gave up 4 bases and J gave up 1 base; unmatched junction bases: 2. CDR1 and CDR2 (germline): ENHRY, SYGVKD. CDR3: CAISVGTSGQETQYF. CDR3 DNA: TGTGCCATCAGTGTGGGGACTAGCGGCCAAGAGACCCAGTACTTC.

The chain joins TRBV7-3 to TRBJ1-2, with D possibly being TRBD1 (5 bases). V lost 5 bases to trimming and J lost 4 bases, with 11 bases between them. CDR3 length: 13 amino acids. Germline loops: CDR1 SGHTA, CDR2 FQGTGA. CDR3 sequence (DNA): TGTGCCAGCAGCCGGGGACCTGGCTATGGCTACACCTTC. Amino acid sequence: CASSRGPGYGYTF.

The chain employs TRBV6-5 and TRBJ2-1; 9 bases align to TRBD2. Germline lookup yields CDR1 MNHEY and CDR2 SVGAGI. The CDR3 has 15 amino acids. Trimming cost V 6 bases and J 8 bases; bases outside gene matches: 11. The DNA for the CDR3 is TGTGCCAGCAGCCCCGGGACTAGCAGTTTGGATGAGCAGTTCTTC. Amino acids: CASSPGTSSLDEQFF.

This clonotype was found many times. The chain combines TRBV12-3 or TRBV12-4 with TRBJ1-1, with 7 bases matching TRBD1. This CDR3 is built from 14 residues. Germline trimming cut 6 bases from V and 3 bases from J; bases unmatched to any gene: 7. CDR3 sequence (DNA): TGTGCCAGCAGCCCTGACAGGGATTACACTGAAGCTTTCTTT. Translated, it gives CASSPDRDYTEAFF.

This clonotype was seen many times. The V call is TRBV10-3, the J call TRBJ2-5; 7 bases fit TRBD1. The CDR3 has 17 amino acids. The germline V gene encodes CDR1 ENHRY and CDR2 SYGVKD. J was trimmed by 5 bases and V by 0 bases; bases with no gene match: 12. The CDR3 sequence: CAISESGPQGSWETQYF. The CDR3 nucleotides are TGTGCCATCAGTGAGTCGGGGCCACAGGGGTCGTGGGAGACCCAGTACTTC.

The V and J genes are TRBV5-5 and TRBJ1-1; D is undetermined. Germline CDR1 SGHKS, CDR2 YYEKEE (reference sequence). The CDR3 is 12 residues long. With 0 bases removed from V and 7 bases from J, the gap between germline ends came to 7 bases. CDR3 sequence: CASSLATSEAFF. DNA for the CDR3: TGTGCCAGCAGCTTGGCCACGAGTGAAGCTTTCTTT.

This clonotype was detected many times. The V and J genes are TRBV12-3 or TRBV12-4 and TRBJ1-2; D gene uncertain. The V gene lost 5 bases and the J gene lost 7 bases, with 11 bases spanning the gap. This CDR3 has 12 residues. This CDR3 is CASSAGRFGYTF. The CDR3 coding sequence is TGTGCCAGCAGTGCCGGAAGGTTTGGCTACACCTTC.

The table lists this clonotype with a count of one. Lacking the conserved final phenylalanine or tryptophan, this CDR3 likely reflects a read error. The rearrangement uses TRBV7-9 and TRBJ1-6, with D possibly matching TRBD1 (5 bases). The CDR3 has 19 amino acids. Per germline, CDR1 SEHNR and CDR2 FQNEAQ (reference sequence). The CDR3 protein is CASSLVRGSPSSYNSPLHL. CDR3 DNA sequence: TGTGCCAGCAGCTTAGTAAGGGGCAGCCCGAGCTCCTATAATTCGCCCCTCCACCTT.

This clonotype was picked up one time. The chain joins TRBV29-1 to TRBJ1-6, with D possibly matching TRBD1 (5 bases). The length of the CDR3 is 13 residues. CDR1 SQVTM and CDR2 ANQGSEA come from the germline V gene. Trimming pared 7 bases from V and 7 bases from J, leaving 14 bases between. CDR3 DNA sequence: TGCAGCGCTCGGGGGTTAAGCAATTCACCCCTCCACTTT. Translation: CSARGLSNSPLHF.

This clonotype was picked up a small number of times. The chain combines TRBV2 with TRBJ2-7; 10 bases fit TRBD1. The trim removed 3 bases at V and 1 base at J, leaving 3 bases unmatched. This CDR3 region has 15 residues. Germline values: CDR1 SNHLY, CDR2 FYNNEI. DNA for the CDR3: TGTGCCAGCAGTGAGGACAGGGGGATATCCTACGAGCAGTACTTC. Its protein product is CASSEDRGISYEQYF.

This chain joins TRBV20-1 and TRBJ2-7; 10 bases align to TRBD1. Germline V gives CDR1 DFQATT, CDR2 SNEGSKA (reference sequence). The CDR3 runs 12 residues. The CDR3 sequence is CSPSRDRGEQYF. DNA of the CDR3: TGCAGCCCAAGCCGGGACAGGGGCGAGCAGTACTTC.

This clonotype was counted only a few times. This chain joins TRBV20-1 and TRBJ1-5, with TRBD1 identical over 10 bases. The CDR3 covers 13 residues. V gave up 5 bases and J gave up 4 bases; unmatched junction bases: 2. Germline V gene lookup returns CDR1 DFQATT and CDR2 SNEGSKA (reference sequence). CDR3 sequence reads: CSAWTGGNQPQHF. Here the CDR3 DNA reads TGCAGTGCTTGGACAGGGGGAAATCAGCCCCAGCATTTT.

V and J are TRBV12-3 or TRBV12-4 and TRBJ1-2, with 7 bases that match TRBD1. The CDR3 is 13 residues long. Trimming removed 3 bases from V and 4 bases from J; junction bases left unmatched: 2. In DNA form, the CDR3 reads TGTGCCAGCAGTTTCTCAGGGGGCTATGGCTACACCTTC. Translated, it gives CASSFSGGYGYTF.

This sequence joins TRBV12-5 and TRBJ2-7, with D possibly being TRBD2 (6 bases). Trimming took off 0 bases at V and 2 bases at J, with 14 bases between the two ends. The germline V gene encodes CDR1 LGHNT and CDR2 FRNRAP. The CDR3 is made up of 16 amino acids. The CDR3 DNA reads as TGTGCTAGTGGTTTGGTAGAGGGACTTCATGCCTACGAGCAGTACTTC. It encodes CASGLVEGLHAYEQYF.

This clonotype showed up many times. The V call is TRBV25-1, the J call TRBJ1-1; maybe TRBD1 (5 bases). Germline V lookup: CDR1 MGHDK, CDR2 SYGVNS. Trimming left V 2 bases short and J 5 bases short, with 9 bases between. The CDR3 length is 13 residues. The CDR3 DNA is TGTGCCAGCAGTGAACAGGGTCGGACTGAAGCTTTCTTT. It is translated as CASSEQGRTEAFF.

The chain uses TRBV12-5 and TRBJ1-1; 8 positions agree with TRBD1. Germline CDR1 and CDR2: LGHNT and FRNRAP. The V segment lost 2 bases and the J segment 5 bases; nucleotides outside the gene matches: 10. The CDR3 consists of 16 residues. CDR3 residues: CASGLSRAGGITEAFF. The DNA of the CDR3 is TGTGCTAGTGGTTTGAGCCGGGCAGGGGGCATTACTGAAGCTTTCTTT.

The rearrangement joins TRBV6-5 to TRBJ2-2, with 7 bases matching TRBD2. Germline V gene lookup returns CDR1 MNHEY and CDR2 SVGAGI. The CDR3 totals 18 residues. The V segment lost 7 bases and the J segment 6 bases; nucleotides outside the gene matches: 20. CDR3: CASNRGGGRATGAGELFF. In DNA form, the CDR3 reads TGTGCCAGCAACCGAGGTGGTGGGAGGGCCACTGGGGCCGGGGAGCTGTTTTTT.

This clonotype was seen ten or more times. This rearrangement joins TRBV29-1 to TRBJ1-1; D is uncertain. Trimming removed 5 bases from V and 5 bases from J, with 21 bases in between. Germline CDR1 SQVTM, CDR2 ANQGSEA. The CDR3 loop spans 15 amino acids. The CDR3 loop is CSVPDLTPLGTEAFF. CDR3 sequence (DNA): TGCAGCGTTCCGGATTTGACTCCCCTTGGGACTGAAGCTTTCTTT. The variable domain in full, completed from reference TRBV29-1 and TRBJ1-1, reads SAVISQKPSRDICQRGTSLTIQCQVDSQVTMMFWYRQQPGQSLTLIATANQGSEATYESGFVIDKFPISRPNLTFSTLTVSNMSPEDSSIYLCSVPDLTPLGTEAFFGQGTRLTVV.

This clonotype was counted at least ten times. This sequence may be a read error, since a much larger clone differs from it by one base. The CDR3 here is CASSVGLAEETQYF. For the CDR3, the DNA is TGTGCCAGCAGCGTGGGACTAGCGGAAGAGACCCAGTACTTC. The chain has TRBV4-2 and TRBJ2-5; 11 nucleotides agree with TRBD2. Germline values: CDR1 LGHNA, CDR2 YNFKEQ. The CDR3 runs to 14 residues. Losses at the gene ends were 5 bases for V and 3 bases for J; bases not matched to a gene: 2.

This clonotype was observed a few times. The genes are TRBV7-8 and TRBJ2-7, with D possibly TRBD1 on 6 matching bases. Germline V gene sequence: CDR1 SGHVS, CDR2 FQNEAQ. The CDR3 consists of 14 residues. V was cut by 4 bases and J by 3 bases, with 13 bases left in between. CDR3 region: CASSSPGHLYEQYF. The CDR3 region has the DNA TGTGCCAGCAGCTCCCCGGGACATCTCTACGAGCAGTACTTC.

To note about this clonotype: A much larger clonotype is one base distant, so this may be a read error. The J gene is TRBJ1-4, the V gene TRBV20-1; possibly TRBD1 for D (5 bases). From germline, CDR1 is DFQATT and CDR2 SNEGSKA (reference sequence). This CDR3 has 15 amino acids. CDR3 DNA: TGCAGTGCTAGACCTGGGGCCAGATCAAATGAAAAACTGTCTTTT. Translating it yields CSARPGARSNEKLSF.

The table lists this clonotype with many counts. CDR3 loop: CASRMTVYEQYF. In nucleotides, the CDR3 is TGTGCCAGCAGGATGACAGTTTACGAGCAGTACTTC. The chain recombines TRBV6-5 with TRBJ2-7; D is possibly TRBD1 (5 bases). Trimming left V 6 bases short and J 4 bases short, with 10 bases between. The CDR3 is made up of 12 amino acids. Germline V CDR1 and CDR2: MNHEY, SVGAGI.